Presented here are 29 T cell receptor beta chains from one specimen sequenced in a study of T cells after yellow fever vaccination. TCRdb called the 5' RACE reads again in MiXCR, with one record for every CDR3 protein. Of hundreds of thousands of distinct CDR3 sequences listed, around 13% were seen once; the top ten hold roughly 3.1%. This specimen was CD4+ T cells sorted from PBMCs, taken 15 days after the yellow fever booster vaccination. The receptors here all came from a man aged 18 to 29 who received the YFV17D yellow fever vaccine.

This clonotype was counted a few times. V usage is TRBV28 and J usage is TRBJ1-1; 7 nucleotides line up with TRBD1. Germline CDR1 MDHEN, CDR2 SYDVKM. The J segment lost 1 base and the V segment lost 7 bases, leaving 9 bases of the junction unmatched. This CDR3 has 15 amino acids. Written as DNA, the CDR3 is TGTGCCAGCACCTCGAGGGGGCTTGGGAACACTGAAGCTTTCTTT. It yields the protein CASTSRGLGNTEAFF.

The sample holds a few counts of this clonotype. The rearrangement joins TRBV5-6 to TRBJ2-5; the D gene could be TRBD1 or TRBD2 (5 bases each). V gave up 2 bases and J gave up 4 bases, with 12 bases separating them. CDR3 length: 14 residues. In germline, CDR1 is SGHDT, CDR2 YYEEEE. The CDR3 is CASSFGGRGETQYF. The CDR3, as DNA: TGTGCCAGCAGCTTTGGGGGTAGGGGAGAGACCCAGTACTTC.

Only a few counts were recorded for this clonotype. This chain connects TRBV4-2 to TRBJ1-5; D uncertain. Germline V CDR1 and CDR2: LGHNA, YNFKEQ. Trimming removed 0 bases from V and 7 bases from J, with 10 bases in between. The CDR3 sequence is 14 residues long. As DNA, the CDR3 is TGTGCCAGCAGCCAAGATGGTTTGGGGCAGCCCCAGCATTTT. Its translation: CASSQDGLGQPQHF.

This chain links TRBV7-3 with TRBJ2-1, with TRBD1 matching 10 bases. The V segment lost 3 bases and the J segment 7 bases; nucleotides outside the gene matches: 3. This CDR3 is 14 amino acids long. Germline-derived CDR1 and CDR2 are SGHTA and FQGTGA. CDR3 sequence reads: CASSFGTGENEQFF. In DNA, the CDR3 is TGTGCCAGCAGCTTTGGGACAGGGGAGAATGAGCAGTTCTTC.

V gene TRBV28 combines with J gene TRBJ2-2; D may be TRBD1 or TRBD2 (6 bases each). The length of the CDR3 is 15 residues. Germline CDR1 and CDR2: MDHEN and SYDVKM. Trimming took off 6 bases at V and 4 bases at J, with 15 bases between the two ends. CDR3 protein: CASRYGGRGTGELFF. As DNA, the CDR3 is TGTGCCAGCAGATATGGGGGGCGGGGCACCGGGGAGCTGTTTTTT.

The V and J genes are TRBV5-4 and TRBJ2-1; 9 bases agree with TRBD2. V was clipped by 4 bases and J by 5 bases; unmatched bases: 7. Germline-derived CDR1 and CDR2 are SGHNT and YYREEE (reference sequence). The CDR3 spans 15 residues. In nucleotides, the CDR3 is TGTGCCAGCAGCGCTAAGACTAGCGGAAACAATGAGCAGTTCTTC. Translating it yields CASSAKTSGNNEQFF.

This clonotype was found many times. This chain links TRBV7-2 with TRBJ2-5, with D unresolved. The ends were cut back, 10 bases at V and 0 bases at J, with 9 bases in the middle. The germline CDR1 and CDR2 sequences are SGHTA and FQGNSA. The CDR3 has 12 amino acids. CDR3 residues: CAIGSYQETQYF. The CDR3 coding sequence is TGTGCCATTGGTAGTTACCAAGAGACCCAGTACTTC.

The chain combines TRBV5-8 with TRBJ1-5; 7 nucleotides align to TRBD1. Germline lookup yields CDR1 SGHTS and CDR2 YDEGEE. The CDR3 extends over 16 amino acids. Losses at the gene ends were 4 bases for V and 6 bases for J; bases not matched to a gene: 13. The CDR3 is CASSAKWRGHGQPQHF. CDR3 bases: TGTGCCAGCAGCGCGAAGTGGAGGGGGCACGGTCAGCCCCAGCATTTT.

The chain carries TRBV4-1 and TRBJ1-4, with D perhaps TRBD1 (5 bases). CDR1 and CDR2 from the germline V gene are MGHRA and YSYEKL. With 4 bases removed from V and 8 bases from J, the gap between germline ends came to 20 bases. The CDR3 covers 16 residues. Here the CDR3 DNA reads TGCGCCAGCAGCCGCCGAGGGGTGGGGTCATACGAAAAACTGTTTTTT. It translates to CASSRRGVGSYEKLFF.

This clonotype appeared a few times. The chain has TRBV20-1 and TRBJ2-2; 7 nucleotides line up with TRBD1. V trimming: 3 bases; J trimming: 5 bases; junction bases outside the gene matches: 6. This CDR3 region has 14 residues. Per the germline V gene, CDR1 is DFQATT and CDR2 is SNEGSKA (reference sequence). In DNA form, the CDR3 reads TGCAGTGCTAGTAATAGACAGGGTACCGGGGAGCTGTTTTTT. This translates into CSASNRQGTGELFF.

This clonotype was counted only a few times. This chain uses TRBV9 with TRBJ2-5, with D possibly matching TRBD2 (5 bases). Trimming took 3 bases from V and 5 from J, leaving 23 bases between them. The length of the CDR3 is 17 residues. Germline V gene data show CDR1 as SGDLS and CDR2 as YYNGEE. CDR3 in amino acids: CASSATQIRHSGETQYF. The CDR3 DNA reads TGTGCCAGCAGCGCCACCCAGATCCGGCACTCGGGGGAGACCCAGTACTTC.

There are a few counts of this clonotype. CDR3 sequence reads: CASSLASSSPLHF. Written as DNA, the CDR3 is TGTGCCAGCAGCTTAGCCTCGAGTTCACCCCTCCACTTT. The chain uses TRBV7-2 and TRBJ1-6; D uncertain. This CDR3 has 13 residues. V was shortened by 0 bases and J by 9 bases, with 6 bases between the two germline ends. CDR1 and CDR2 from the germline V gene are SGHTA and FQGNSA.

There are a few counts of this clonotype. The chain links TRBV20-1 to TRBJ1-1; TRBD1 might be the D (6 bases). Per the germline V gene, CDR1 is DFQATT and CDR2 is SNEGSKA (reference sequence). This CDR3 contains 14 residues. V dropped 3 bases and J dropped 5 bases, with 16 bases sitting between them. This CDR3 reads CSARFLQGKTEAFF. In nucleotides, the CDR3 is TGCAGTGCTAGGTTTTTACAGGGAAAAACTGAAGCTTTCTTT.

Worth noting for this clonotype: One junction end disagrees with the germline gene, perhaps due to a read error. In nucleotides, the CDR3 is TGCGCCAGCAGCGAGGGACTAGCGGTTCCCACAGTTACGCTGTATTTT. This encodes CASSEGLAVPTVTLYF. This chain connects TRBV5-1 to TRBJ2-3, with 11 nucleotides matching TRBD2. The CDR3 extends over 16 amino acids. CDR1 and CDR2 (germline): SGHRS, YFSETQ.

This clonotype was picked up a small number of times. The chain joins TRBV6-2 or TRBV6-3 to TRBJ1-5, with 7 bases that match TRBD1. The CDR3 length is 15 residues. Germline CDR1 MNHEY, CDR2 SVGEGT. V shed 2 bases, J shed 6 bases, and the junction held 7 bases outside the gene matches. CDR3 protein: CASSYTGVVGQPQHF. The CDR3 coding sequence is TGTGCCAGCAGTTACACAGGGGTTGTCGGTCAGCCCCAGCATTTT.

The CDR3: CSGKTGARGEQYF. The DNA of the CDR3 is TGCAGCGGAAAGACAGGCGCTCGAGGCGAGCAGTACTTC. The chain employs TRBV20-1 and TRBJ2-7, with D maybe TRBD1 (6 bases). The CDR3 has 13 residues. Germline V gene sequence: CDR1 DFQATT, CDR2 SNEGSKA (reference sequence).

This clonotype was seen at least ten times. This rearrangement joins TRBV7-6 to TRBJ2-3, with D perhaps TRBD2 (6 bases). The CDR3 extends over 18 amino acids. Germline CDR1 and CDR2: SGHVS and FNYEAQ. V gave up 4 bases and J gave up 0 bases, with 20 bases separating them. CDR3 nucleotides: TGTGCCAGCAGCTCCGGACCCCGGCGGGATCAGAGCACAGATACGCAGTATTTT. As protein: CASSSGPRRDQSTDTQYF.

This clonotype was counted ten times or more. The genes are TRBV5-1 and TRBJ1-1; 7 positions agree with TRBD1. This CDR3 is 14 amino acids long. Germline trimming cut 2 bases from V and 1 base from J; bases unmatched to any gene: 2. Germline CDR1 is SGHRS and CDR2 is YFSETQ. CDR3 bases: TGCGCCAGCAGCTTTCAGGGGGAGAACACTGAAGCTTTCTTT. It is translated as CASSFQGENTEAFF.

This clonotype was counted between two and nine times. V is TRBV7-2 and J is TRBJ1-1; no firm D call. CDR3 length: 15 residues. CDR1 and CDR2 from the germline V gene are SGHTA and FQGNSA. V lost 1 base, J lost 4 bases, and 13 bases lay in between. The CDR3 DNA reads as TGTGCCAGCAGCTTAGTTTATTCGGGGTCCACTGAAGCTTTCTTT. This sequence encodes CASSLVYSGSTEAFF.

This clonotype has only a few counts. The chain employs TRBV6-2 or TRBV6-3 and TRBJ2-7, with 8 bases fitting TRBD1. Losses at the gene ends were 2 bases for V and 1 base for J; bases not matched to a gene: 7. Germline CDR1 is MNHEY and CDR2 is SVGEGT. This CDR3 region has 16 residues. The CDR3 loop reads CASSYRQGLLSYEQYV. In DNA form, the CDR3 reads TGTGCCAGCAGTTACCGACAGGGGCTACTTTCCTACGAGCAGTACGTC.

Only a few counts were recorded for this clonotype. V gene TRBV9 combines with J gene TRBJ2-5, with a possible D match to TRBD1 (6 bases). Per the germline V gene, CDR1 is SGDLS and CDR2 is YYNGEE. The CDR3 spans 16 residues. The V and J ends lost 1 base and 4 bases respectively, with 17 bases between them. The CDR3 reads CASSVTGTRGLETQYF. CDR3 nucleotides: TGTGCCAGCAGCGTAACCGGGACACGAGGGTTAGAGACCCAGTACTTC.

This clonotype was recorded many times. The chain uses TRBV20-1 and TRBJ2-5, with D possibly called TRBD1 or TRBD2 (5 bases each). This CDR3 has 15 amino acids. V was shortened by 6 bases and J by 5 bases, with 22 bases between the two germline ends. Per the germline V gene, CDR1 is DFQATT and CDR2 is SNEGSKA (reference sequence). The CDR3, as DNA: TGCAGTGCCGTCCACCTTTTGGGGGTAGGGGAGACCCAGTACTTC. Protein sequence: CSAVHLLGVGETQYF.

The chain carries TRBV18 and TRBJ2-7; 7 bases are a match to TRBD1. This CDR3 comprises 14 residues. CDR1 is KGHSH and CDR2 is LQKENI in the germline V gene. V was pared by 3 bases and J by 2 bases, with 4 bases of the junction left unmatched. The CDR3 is CASSPDRKAYEQYF. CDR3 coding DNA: TGTGCCAGCTCACCGGACAGGAAAGCCTACGAGCAGTACTTC.

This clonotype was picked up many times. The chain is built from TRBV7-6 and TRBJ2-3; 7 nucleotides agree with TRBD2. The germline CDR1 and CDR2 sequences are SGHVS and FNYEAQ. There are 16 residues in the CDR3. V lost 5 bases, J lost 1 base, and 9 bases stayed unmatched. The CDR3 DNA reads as TGTGCCAGCAGCCCGAGGTATACTAGCGGCACAGATACGCAGTATTTT. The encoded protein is CASSPRYTSGTDTQYF.

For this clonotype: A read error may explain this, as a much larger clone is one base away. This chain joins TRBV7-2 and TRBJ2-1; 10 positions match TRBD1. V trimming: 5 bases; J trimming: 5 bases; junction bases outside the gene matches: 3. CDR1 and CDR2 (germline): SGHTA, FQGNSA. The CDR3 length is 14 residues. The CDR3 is CASSPDRGNNEQFF. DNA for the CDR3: TGTGCCAGCAGCCCGGACAGGGGGAACAATGAGCAGTTCTTC.

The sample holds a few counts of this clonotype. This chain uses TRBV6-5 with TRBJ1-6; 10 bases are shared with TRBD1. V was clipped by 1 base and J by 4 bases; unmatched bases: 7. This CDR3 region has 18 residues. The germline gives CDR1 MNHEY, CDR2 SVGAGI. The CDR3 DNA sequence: TGTGCCAGCAGTTACTTTCGGACAGGGGGGATATATAATTCACCCCTCCACTTT. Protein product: CASSYFRTGGIYNSPLHF.

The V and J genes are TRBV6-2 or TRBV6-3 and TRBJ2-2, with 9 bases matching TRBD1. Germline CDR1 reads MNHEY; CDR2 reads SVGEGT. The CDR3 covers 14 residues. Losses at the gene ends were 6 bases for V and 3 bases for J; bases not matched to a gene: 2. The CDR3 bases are TGTGCCAGCAGCGACAGGGGGGACACCGGGGAGCTGTTTTTT. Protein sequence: CASSDRGDTGELFF.

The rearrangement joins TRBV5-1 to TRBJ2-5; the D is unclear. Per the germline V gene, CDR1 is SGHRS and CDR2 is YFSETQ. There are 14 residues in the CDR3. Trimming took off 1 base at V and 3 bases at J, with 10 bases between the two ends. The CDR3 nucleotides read TGCGCCAGCAGCTTGATGGGCCGTGAAGAGACCCAGTACTTC. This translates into CASSLMGREETQYF.

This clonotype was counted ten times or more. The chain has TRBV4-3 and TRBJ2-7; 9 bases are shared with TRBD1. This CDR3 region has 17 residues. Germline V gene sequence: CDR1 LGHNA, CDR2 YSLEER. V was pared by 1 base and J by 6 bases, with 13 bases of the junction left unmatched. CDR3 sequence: CASSQGLSRTGAAEQYF. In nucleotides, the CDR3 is TGCGCCAGCAGCCAAGGCCTCTCCCGGACAGGGGCTGCCGAGCAGTACTTC.